One and the same sample provided the 32 T cell receptor beta chains below, sequenced in a study of T cells after posttransplantation cyclophosphamide. The method was immunoSEQ multiplex PCR; TCRdb's version includes in-frame clones alone and lacks a portion of them. The repertoire holds fewer than 40,000 clones, 80% to 95% seen once, with 0.24% in the top ten. Cells defined as naive were viable CD3+CD4+ or CD3+CD8+ and CCR7+CD45RA+CD45RO-CD95-CD27+CD28+. Input material: naive CD4+ T cells sorted from PBMCs. These receptors all come from a woman in her fifties or sixties in good health, CMV-negative, and a related stem cell transplant donor.

This chain connects TRBV9 to TRBJ2-3; 12 bases map to TRBD2. This CDR3 has 16 residues. V lost 0 bases to trimming and J lost 2 bases; unmatched junction nucleotides: 1. The germline gives CDR1 SGDLS, CDR2 YYNGEE. CDR3 amino acids: CASSVGTSGVTDTQYF. The CDR3 region has the DNA TGTGCCAGCAGCGTAGGGACTAGCGGGGTCACAGATACGCAGTATTTT.

This sequence joins TRBV10-3 and TRBJ2-1; 9 positions agree with TRBD2. The V segment lost 6 bases and the J segment 9 bases; nucleotides outside the gene matches: 12. The CDR3 covers 15 residues. From germline, CDR1 is ENHRY and CDR2 SYGVKD. CDR3 DNA sequence: TGTGCCATCAGGGGGACTAGCAGGGAGGGGAGTGAGCAGTTCTTC. Protein: CAIRGTSREGSEQFF.

The CDR3 DNA sequence: TGCGCCAGCAGCCCCGGGGGGGGCGGGGGCCTTTACAATGAGCAGTTCTTC. Translating it yields CASSPGGGGGLYNEQFF. V usage is TRBV5-1 and J usage is TRBJ2-1, with 8 bases lining up with TRBD2. This CDR3 region has 17 residues. J lost 4 bases, V lost 4 bases, and 13 bases had no gene match. Germline V CDR1 and CDR2: SGHRS, YFSETQ.

The CDR3 spells CASSMGTGSSYNSPLHF. Written as DNA, the CDR3 is TGTGCCAGTAGTATGGGGACAGGGTCCTCCTATAATTCACCCCTCCACTTT. This chain joins TRBV19 and TRBJ1-6, with 9 nucleotides matching TRBD1. Germline CDR1 and CDR2: LNHDA and SQIVND (reference sequence). The CDR3 consists of 17 residues. V shed 3 bases and J 0 bases; nucleotides not matched to a gene: 3.

This clone has just a few counts. This rearrangement joins TRBV6-4 to TRBJ2-1; possibly TRBD2 for D (5 bases). Germline CDR1 reads MRHNA; CDR2 reads SNTAGT. The CDR3 runs 13 residues. V gave up 8 bases and J gave up 4 bases, with 12 bases separating them. For the CDR3, the DNA is TGTGCCAGCTGGACTGCGCGTTACAATGAGCAGTTCTTC. This codes for CASWTARYNEQFF.

This chain links TRBV6-6 with TRBJ2-4; D not resolved. Germline V gene data show CDR1 as MNHNY and CDR2 as SVGAGI (reference sequence). V was clipped by 3 bases and J by 1 base, with 7 bases between them. The CDR3 length is 14 residues. CDR3 coding DNA: TGTGCCAGCAGTTATGCGGAGGCCAAAAACATTCAGTACTTC. It encodes CASSYAEAKNIQYF.

This sequence joins TRBV7-2 and TRBJ1-2, with TRBD1 identical over 10 bases. This CDR3 has 15 residues. The junction had 9 bases not matched to a gene; V was cut back by 4 bases and J by 7 bases. Germline V gives CDR1 SGHTA, CDR2 FQGNSA. The CDR3 here is CASSSQAGQGSGYTF. As DNA, the CDR3 is TGTGCCAGCAGCTCACAAGCGGGACAGGGGAGTGGCTACACCTTC.

This clone was observed once. The V and J genes are TRBV18 and TRBJ2-3; D is possibly TRBD2 (6 bases). Germline lookup yields CDR1 KGHSH and CDR2 LQKENI. This CDR3 is built from 14 residues. V lost 4 bases to trimming and J lost 2 bases, with 10 bases between them. For the CDR3, the DNA is TGTGCCAGCTCACGCGGGACGGACACAGATACGCAGTATTTT. Protein product: CASSRGTDTDTQYF.

This clone was seen only once. The chain has TRBV28 and TRBJ2-5; D is uncertain. The DNA matches TRBJ2-7 better at its end, which makes the J call doubtful. Germline V lookup: CDR1 MDHEN, CDR2 SYDVKM. The CDR3 runs to 12 residues. Written as DNA, the CDR3 is TGTGCCAGCAGTTTATGGTCCTACGAGCAGTACTTC. Its translation: CASSLWSYEQYF.

This clone was seen once. This chain joins TRBV5-4 and TRBJ2-2, with D possibly TRBD2 on 6 matching bases. CDR3 length: 15 residues. Germline CDR1 and CDR2: SGHNT and YYREEE (reference sequence). V was clipped by 2 bases and J by 4 bases, with 12 bases between them. The CDR3 DNA reads TGTGCCAGCAGCTTAGGGGACTGGGCCACCGGGGAGCTGTTTTTT. Translation: CASSLGDWATGELFF.

The rearrangement links TRBV4-1 to TRBJ2-1; perhaps TRBD1 as D (5 bases). CDR1 and CDR2 (germline): MGHRA, YSYEKL. The CDR3 consists of 15 residues. V lost 3 bases to trimming and J lost 12 bases, with 21 bases between them. For the CDR3, the DNA is TGCGCCAGCAGCCAGGACCCCACACTTTGGGGCCCGCAGTTCTTC. Its protein product is CASSQDPTLWGPQFF.

This chain uses TRBV7-2 with TRBJ2-2, with 10 bases identical to TRBD2. This CDR3 has 16 amino acids. CDR1 SGHTA and CDR2 FQGNSA come from the germline V gene. J lost 1 base, V lost 5 bases, and 4 bases had no gene match. The CDR3 sequence is CASSPRLAGNTGELFF. CDR3 nucleotide sequence: TGTGCCAGCAGCCCCCGACTAGCGGGGAACACCGGGGAGCTGTTTTTT.

The chain uses TRBV30 and TRBJ1-6; TRBD1 might be the D (5 bases). V shed 0 bases and J shed 9 bases, with 21 bases lying between them. The CDR3 totals 17 residues. The germline V gene encodes CDR1 GTSNPN and CDR2 SVGIG (reference sequence). DNA for the CDR3: TGTGCCTGGAGTGTATTAGGTCACGGCGGGGCAGCTTCACCCCTCCACTTT. It is translated as CAWSVLGHGGAASPLHF.

The chain carries TRBV9 and TRBJ2-5; 10 nucleotides line up with TRBD1. From germline, CDR1 is SGDLS and CDR2 YYNGEE. The ends lost 0 bases at V and 5 bases at J; junction bases unmatched: 4. The CDR3 runs 15 residues. The CDR3 region is CASSVAGQGLETQYF. Written as DNA, the CDR3 is TGTGCCAGCAGCGTAGCGGGACAGGGGCTCGAGACCCAGTACTTC.

The V and J genes are TRBV27 and TRBJ1-2; D perhaps matches TRBD1 (5 bases). The length of the CDR3 is 13 residues. Between the trimmed V and J ends, which lost 5 bases and 6 bases, there was a span of 13 bases. Germline CDR1 is MNHEY and CDR2 is SMNVEV (reference sequence). CDR3 sequence (DNA): TGTGCCAGCAGTCCGCGGACAAGAAATGGCTACACCTTC. It yields the protein CASSPRTRNGYTF.

The V and J genes are TRBV5-1 and TRBJ1-3, with TRBD1 as a possible D gene (6 bases). CDR1 and CDR2 (germline): SGHRS, YFSETQ. This CDR3 is built from 15 residues. Trimming left V 0 bases short and J 2 bases short, with 9 bases between. The CDR3 protein is CASSLEQGTGNTIYF. The DNA of the CDR3 is TGCGCCAGCAGCTTGGAACAGGGTACTGGAAACACCATATATTTT.

The chain couples TRBV29-1 to TRBJ2-7; 12 bases align to TRBD1. In germline, CDR1 is SQVTM, CDR2 ANQGSEA. Unmatched junction bases numbered 12, after V lost 8 bases and J lost 7 bases. This CDR3 comprises 14 residues. CDR3 sequence reads: CSFILGTGGREQYF. In DNA form, the CDR3 reads TGCAGCTTCATACTCGGGACAGGGGGCCGGGAGCAGTACTTC.

The genes are TRBV19 and TRBJ2-3, with 12 bases aligning to TRBD1. V was pared by 3 bases and J by 7 bases, with 8 bases of the junction left unmatched. This CDR3 comprises 16 residues. CDR1 and CDR2 (germline): LNHDA, SQIVND (reference sequence). The CDR3 region is CASSIDGTGGGNTQYF. CDR3 nucleotides: TGTGCCAGTAGTATTGATGGGACAGGGGGCGGGAATACGCAGTATTTT.

The chain carries TRBV5-4 and TRBJ2-1; TRBD2 matches 9 bases. Trimming took 4 bases from V and 7 from J; bases not matched to a gene: 9. Germline CDR1 is SGHNT and CDR2 is YYREEE (reference sequence). There are 15 residues in the CDR3. The CDR3 reads CASSLGGTSYNEQFF. The CDR3 region has the DNA TGTGCCAGCAGCCTCGGGGGGACTAGCTATAATGAGCAGTTCTTC.

The chain carries TRBV7-3 and TRBJ2-3; 7 nucleotides agree with TRBD2. The length of the CDR3 is 16 residues. Per germline, CDR1 SGHTA and CDR2 FQGTGA. V was pared by 5 bases and J by 0 bases, with 8 bases of the junction left unmatched. The CDR3: CASSRVAGSSTDTQYF. CDR3 coding DNA: TGTGCCAGCAGCCGTGTAGCGGGTTCCAGCACAGATACGCAGTATTTT.

The rearrangement uses TRBV5-1 and TRBJ1-2, with D perhaps matching TRBD1 (6 bases). The germline V gene encodes CDR1 SGHRS and CDR2 YFSETQ. V lost 3 bases, J lost 4 bases, and 13 bases lay in between. This CDR3 is built from 14 residues. CDR3 region: CASSSPDSAYGYTF. The CDR3 DNA follows: TGCGCCAGCAGCTCCCCGGACAGCGCCTATGGCTACACCTTC.

V and J are TRBV28 and TRBJ1-1, with D maybe TRBD1 (6 bases). Per the germline V gene, CDR1 is MDHEN and CDR2 is SYDVKM. V lost 4 bases to trimming and J lost 7 bases, with 19 bases between them. The CDR3 covers 15 residues. The CDR3, as DNA: TGTGCCAGCAGTTCCCATCGGACAGCCACTATTGAAGCTTTCTTT. This sequence encodes CASSSHRTATIEAFF.

The CDR3 DNA sequence: TGCGCCAGCAGCCAAGGGGGACAGGGCTACTATGGCTACACCTTC. This encodes CASSQGGQGYYGYTF. The rearrangement uses TRBV4-3 and TRBJ1-2; 9 bases align to TRBD1. This CDR3 contains 15 residues. Germline assignment: CDR1 LGHNA and CDR2 YSLEER. J gave up 3 bases and V 1 base, and 3 bases lay outside the gene matches.

This clone was detected only once. The chain carries TRBV6-5 and TRBJ2-4; D is uncertain. Looked up from germline, CDR1 is MNHEY and CDR2 is SVGAGI. The germline V and J ends were trimmed by 4 bases and 8 bases, with 12 bases remaining between them. This CDR3 has 13 amino acids. CDR3 DNA: TGTGCCAGCAGTTCCCCCGGGTCGGACATTCAGTACTTC. Amino acid sequence: CASSSPGSDIQYF.

This clone was seen once. The CDR3 DNA follows: TGCGCCAGCAGCTTAGACTCCAGGGATATGGATTCACCCCTCCACTTT. Translation: CASSLDSRDMDSPLHF. The chain uses TRBV4-1 and TRBJ1-6; tentatively, D is TRBD1 (5 bases). There are 16 residues in the CDR3. The V end lost 5 bases, the J end lost 8 bases, and 19 bases lay between the germline ends. Looked up from germline, CDR1 is MGHRA and CDR2 is YSYEKL.

The V and J genes are TRBV6-5 and TRBJ1-2; weak D call: TRBD1 (6 bases). The germline CDR1 and CDR2 sequences are MNHEY and SVGAGI. V lost 7 bases and J 5 bases, leaving 14 bases between the germline ends. The CDR3 loop spans 13 amino acids. The CDR3 protein is CASIFGRGYGYTF. The DNA for the CDR3 is TGTGCCAGCATATTCGGGAGGGGGTATGGCTACACCTTC.

J is TRBJ1-2 and V is TRBV18, with D unclear. V was shortened by 0 bases and J by 1 base, with 18 bases between the two germline ends. The length of the CDR3 is 18 residues. In germline, CDR1 is KGHSH, CDR2 LQKENI. The chain's CDR3 is CASSPPSAVPTFNYGYTF. Here the CDR3 DNA reads TGTGCCAGCTCACCACCGAGCGCAGTACCGACCTTTAACTATGGCTACACCTTC.

This chain uses TRBV27 with TRBJ1-4; possible D gene TRBD1, 6 bases. V was pared by 4 bases and J by 10 bases, with 22 bases between. The germline gives CDR1 MNHEY, CDR2 SMNVEV (reference sequence). CDR3 size: 16 residues. This chain's CDR3 is CASSSGGAGLDGKLFF. The CDR3, as DNA: TGTGCCAGCAGTTCGGGGGGGGCAGGCCTAGACGGAAAACTGTTTTTT.

The chain recombines TRBV14 with TRBJ2-1; 7 bases fit TRBD1. The CDR3 length is 16 residues. Losses at the gene ends were 5 bases for V and 0 bases for J; bases not matched to a gene: 7. The germline gives CDR1 SGHDN, CDR2 FVKESK. CDR3 bases: TGTGCCAGCAGCTATCCGGGACAGAGCTCCTACAATGAGCAGTTCTTC. Amino acids: CASSYPGQSSYNEQFF.

The chain carries TRBV10-3 and TRBJ2-3; the match to TRBD2 covers 7 bases. With 7 bases clipped from V and 8 bases from J, the junction kept 15 bases outside the gene matches. CDR1 and CDR2 from the germline V gene are ENHRY and SYGVKD. The CDR3 is 15 residues long. The CDR3 is CAIKEGRGSWGTQYF. DNA for the CDR3: TGTGCCATCAAAGAGGGGCGGGGGAGTTGGGGTACGCAGTATTTT.

The chain's CDR3 is CASTPPLANEQFF. The CDR3 DNA follows: TGTGCCAGCACTCCACCTCTAGCCAATGAGCAGTTCTTC. V and J are TRBV7-9 and TRBJ2-1; the D gene is possibly TRBD2 (5 bases). Trimming left V 7 bases short and J 6 bases short, with 13 bases between. This CDR3 comprises 13 residues. Germline CDR1 reads SEHNR; CDR2 reads FQNEAQ (reference sequence). Full variable domain (missing parts from reference TRBV7-9 and TRBJ2-1): DTGVSQNPRHKITKRGQNVTFRCDPISEHNRLYWYRQTLGQGPEFLTYFQNEAQLEKSRLLSDRFSAERPKGSFSTLEIQRTEQGDSAMYLCASTPPLANEQFFGPGTRLTVL.

The chain has TRBV7-9 and TRBJ1-2; TRBD1 might be the D (5 bases). The germline V and J ends were trimmed by 6 bases and 8 bases, with 22 bases remaining between them. There are 15 residues in the CDR3. Germline CDR1 is SEHNR and CDR2 is FQNEAQ (reference sequence). CDR3 in DNA: TGTGCCAGCAGTCTATTCGCCAGGGATTCTGACGGCTACACCTTC. As protein: CASSLFARDSDGYTF. Looking up the rest from reference TRBV7-9 and TRBJ1-2 gives the full variable domain: DTGVSQNPRHKITKRGQNVTFRCDPISEHNRLYWYRQTLGQGPEFLTYFQNEAQLEKSRLLSDRFSAERPKGSFSTLEIQRTEQGDSAMYLCASSLFARDSDGYTFGSGTRLTVV.